This TCR beta chain originates from a study of technical replicates of blood from a few donors. This table comes from immunoSEQ multiplex PCR, and its TCRdb copy is limited to in-frame clones, with some not included. Among about 58,000 clones, approximately 94% were seen once, and the ten largest hold 3%. CDR1 is GTSNPN, CDR2 SVGIG, per germline (reference sequence). There are 15 residues in the CDR3. The V gene end was trimmed by 0 bases and the J gene end by 2 bases; junction bases not matched to a gene: 5. V gene TRBV30 combines with J gene TRBJ2-5, with 8 bases aligning to TRBD2. This TCR was recovered from a human donor in good health. Some clones in this sample may be carry-over from other donors' samples. Input material: PBMCs. CDR3 region: CAWSVRLAGQETQYF. CDR3 DNA sequence: TGTGCCTGGAGTGTACGGCTAGCGGGTCAAGAGACCCAGTACTTC.